This record looks at one T cell receptor beta chain sequence and its context. Germline assignment: CDR1 MDHEN and CDR2 SYDVKM. V gave up 4 bases and J gave up 5 bases, with 18 bases separating them. The CDR3 spans 16 residues. Some clones are missing from TCRdb's copy, which holds only in-frame ones; the method was immunoSEQ multiplex PCR. The sample comprises 75,000 or so clones, 95% of which are singletons, and around 0.24% rests with the top ten. The sample is drawn from a study of technical replicates of blood from several donors. The chain couples TRBV28 to TRBJ2-1; tentative D call: TRBD2 (6 bases). The sequence was collected from a human donor in good health. Input material: T cells isolated from PBMCs. CDR3 residues: CASSSLGGRADNEQFF. CDR3 bases: TGTGCCAGCAGTTCCCTTGGGGGGAGAGCGGACAATGAGCAGTTCTTC. The full variable domain, its missing parts supplied by reference TRBV28 and TRBJ2-1, is DVKVTQSSRYLVKRTGEKVFLECVQDMDHENMFWYRQDPGLGLRLIYFSYDVKMKEKGDIPEGYSVSREKKERFSLILESASTNQTSMYLCASSSLGGRADNEQFFGPGTRLTVL.